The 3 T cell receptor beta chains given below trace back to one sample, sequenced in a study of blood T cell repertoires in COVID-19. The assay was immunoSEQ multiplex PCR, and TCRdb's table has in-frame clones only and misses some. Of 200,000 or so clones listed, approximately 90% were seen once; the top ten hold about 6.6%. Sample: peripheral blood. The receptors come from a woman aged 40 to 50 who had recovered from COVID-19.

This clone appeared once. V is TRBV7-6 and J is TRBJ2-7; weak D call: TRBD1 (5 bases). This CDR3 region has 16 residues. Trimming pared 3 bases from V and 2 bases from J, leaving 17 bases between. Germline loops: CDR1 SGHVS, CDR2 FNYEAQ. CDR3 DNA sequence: TGTGCCAGCAGCTTGGAACCAGACAGAGCTCCCTACGAGCAGTACTTC. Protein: CASSLEPDRAPYEQYF.

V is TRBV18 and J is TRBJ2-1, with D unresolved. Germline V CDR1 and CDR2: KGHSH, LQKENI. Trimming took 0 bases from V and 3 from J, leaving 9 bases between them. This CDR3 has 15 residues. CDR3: CASSPPGDNYNEQFF. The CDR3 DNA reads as TGTGCCAGCTCACCACCAGGTGACAACTACAATGAGCAGTTCTTC.

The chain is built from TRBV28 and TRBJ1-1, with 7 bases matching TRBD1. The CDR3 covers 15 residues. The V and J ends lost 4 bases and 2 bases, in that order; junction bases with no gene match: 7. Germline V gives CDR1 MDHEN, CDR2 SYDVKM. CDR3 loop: CASSSPGTANTEAFF. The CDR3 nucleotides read TGTGCCAGCAGTTCCCCGGGGACAGCTAACACTGAAGCTTTCTTT.